The text below deals with one T cell receptor (beta chain). Its antigen is still unknown. No much larger clonotype is one base removed from it; base qualities were not supplied. The sample belongs to a study of T cells in localized non-small cell lung cancer (dated by TCRdb to about 2020). Notes on the research overall: The study examined T cell repertoires in 236 patients with early-stage NSCLC and compared tumors with uninvolved tumor-adjacent lungs. Of the NSCLC patients, about 130 were male and roughly 100 were female, and the mean age was approximately 66 years. The cohort comprised some 220 treatment-naïve NSCLC patients with resected, localized lung tumors.

Study-wide conclusions, independent of this receptor: Uninvolved tumor-adjacent lung showed the highest T cell clonality, higher than tumor, which suggests more focused antigenic responses in the adjacent lung. Because multi-region tumor sequencing was not performed, intratumor heterogeneity could not be ruled out. A median of 57 of the top 100 tumor clones turned up in the paired uninvolved adjacent lung, and about 28 of those clones also ranked among the top 100 of that same adjacent lung. Longer overall survival was associated with higher T cell density in blood, whereas shorter survival was associated with higher clonality in adjacent lung. Because the study design was exploratory, TCR variables were selected using unadjusted p-values without false-discovery rate correction.

Uninvolved adjacent lung was sampled at least 2 cm away from the tumor margin, and two independent pathologists confirmed that the tissue had no atypia. At diagnosis, peripheral blood, uninvolved tumor-adjacent lung and tumor were collected and stored as a combination of fresh-frozen and FFPE material. TCR beta CDR3 regions were sequenced from DNA using the immunoSEQ Assay. The original pipeline was this. To compute T cell density, TCR beta template counts were normalized to usable DNA, which was estimated by amplifying housekeeping genes. The preseqR package was used to estimate richness by extrapolating to 400,000 templates for PBMC samples and to 120,000 templates for tissue samples. Clonality was calculated as one minus Pielou's evenness. To identify tissue-enriched TCRs, differential abundance testing was run on productive amino-acid clonotypes with a minimum total count of 5 and an alpha of 0.1. Repertoire overlap between compartments was quantified with the Jaccard Index and Morisita Overlap Index. GLIPH clustered TCR beta CDR3s with public tetramer-defined viral CDR3s; viral motifs required at least three viral sequences plus V-gene enrichment. TCRdb's version of the immuneACCESS table is confined to in-frame rearrangements and falls short of the full clone set. An unresolved V gene accounts for under half of the shortfall where checked; the remainder is of unknown origin. V and J calls and clone size follow that table, whereas D and trimming were derived from the DNA. Counted in this sample were 1,300 to 1,500 clones; about 20% of them appeared once. The biggest ten clones account for 12% of the sample.

The CDR3 covers 15 residues, taking in both the cysteine and the phenylalanine. Only the CDR3 DNA stays, 45 bases, in frame from base 1. V gives up 4 bases and J gives up 2 bases, and the segment between their germline ends measures 14 bases. Reading the germline V gene gives CDR1 MDHEN and CDR2 SYDVKM. Specimen: normal lung tissue next to the tumor, collected before any cancer treatment. The rearrangement joined TRBV28 to TRBJ1-2; 5 matching bases give a weak D call of TRBD1. This TCR derives from a woman aged 40 to 75 with stage I lung adenocarcinoma. The CDR3 in this case is CASSSTAFSNYGYTF. The DNA is TGTGCCAGCAGTTCGACAGCCTTTTCGAACTATGGCTACACCTTC.